This TCR beta chain comes out of a study of T cell changes during pregnancy in multiple sclerosis. Per germline, CDR1 KGHSH and CDR2 LQKENI. V dropped 1 base and J dropped 0 bases, with 13 bases sitting between them. The CDR3 runs 18 residues. The table came from immunoSEQ multiplex PCR; TCRdb's copy has only in-frame clones and leaves some out. The repertoire holds 100,000 to 150,000 clones, with over 85% as singletons. The specimen comprised peripheral blood, sampled before pregnancy. This chain uses TRBV18 with TRBJ2-6; D ambiguous. This clonotype was sampled from a female donor with multiple sclerosis, enrolled in a pregnancy study. The CDR3 sequence is CASSPRATAVSGANVLTF. CDR3 coding DNA: TGTGCCAGCTCACCACGGGCAACAGCCGTCTCTGGGGCCAACGTCCTGACTTTC.